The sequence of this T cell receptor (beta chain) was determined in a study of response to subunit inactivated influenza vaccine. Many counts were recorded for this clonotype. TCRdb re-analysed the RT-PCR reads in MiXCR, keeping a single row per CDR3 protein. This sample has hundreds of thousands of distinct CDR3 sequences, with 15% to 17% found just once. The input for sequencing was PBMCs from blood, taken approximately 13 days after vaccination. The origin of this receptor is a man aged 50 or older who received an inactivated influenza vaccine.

This CDR3 reads CASKFTGELFF. For the CDR3, the DNA is TGTGCCAGCAAATTCACCGGGGAGCTGTTTTTT. This chain uses TRBV6-5 with TRBJ2-2; unclear D gene. V gave up 7 bases and J gave up 4 bases, with 4 bases separating them. CDR3 length: 11 amino acids. The germline CDR1 and CDR2 sequences are MNHEY and SVGAGI.